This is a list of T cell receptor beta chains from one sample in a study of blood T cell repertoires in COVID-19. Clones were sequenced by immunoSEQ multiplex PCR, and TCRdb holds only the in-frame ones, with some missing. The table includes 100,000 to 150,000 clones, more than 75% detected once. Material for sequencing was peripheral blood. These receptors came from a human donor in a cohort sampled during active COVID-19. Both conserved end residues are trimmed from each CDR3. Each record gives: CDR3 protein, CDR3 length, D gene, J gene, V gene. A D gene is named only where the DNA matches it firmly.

ATSRGGSGRSQY	12	TRBD2	TRBJ2-3	TRBV15
ASSKGQWGNQPQH	13	TRBD1	TRBJ1-5	TRBV5-6
ASTRDRVAYGYT	12	TRBD1	TRBJ1-2	TRBV28
ASSQNPVRVETQY	13	.	TRBJ2-5	TRBV4-1
ASSLYSTETTNEKLF	15	.	TRBJ1-4	TRBV2
ASRAMGQGRTEAF	13	TRBD1	TRBJ1-1	TRBV4-1
ASSLDRGALSYEQY	14	.	TRBJ2-7	TRBV5-5
ASSLGKAGVQF	11	TRBD2	TRBJ2-1	TRBV7-2
ASSPNFFAEAF	11	.	TRBJ1-1	TRBV18
ASSFSSGRPITDTQY	15	TRBD2	TRBJ2-3	TRBV5-4
ASRPGTGEVEQY	12	TRBD1	TRBJ2-7	TRBV7-9
ASSPVLRGYYEQY	13	.	TRBJ2-7	TRBV7-8
AWSVFSGVGEQY	12	TRBD2	TRBJ2-7	TRBV30
ASSPIAGGSTDTQY	14	TRBD2	TRBJ2-3	TRBV2
ATSRGTGYEQY	11	.	TRBJ2-7	TRBV15